This T cell receptor (beta chain) comes out of a study of sequential checkpoint blockade in melanoma. The CDR3 runs 15 residues. Trimming took 1 base from V and 4 from J; bases not matched to a gene: 0. Germline V CDR1 and CDR2: GTSNPN, SVGIG (reference sequence). Measured with immunoSEQ multiplex PCR; TCRdb has only the in-frame clones, and not every one. The data show more than 20,000 clones, approximately 78% seen once. Treatment in this sample: randomized to nivolumab then ipilimumab (arm A) or the reverse (arm B). DNA-damaging chemotherapy had not been given to any patient beforehand. The sequence derives from a human donor with melanoma. Sequencing was performed on CD8+ T cells sorted from blood (inferred from file names), taken from a patient given nivolumab and ipilimumab in sequence. The chain couples TRBV30 to TRBJ2-1; 14 bases align to TRBD2. The CDR3 sequence is CAWSGTSGRYNEQFF. The CDR3 DNA reads TGTGCCTGGAGTGGGACTAGCGGGAGGTACAATGAGCAGTTCTTC.